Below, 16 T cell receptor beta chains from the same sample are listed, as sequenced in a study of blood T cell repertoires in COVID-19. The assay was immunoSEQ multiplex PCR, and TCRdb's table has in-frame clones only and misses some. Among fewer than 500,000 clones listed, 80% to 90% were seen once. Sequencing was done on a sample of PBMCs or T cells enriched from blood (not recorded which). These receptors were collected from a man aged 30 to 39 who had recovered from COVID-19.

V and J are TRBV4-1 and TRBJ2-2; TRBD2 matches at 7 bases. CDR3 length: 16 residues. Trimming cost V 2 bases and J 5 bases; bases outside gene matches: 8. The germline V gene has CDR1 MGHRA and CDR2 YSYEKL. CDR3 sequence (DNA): TGCGCCAGCAGCCAACGTGGGAGGGCCGGGACCGGGGAGCTGTTTTTT. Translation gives CASSQRGRAGTGELFF.

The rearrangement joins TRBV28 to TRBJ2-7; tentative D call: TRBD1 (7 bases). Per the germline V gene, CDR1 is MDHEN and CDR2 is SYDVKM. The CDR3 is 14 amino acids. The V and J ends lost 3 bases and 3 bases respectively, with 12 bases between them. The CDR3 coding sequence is TGTGCCAGCAGTTTGACAGGGACTTACTACGAGCAGTACTTC. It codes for CASSLTGTYYEQYF. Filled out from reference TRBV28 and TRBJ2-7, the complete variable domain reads DVKVTQSSRYLVKRTGEKVFLECVQDMDHENMFWYRQDPGLGLRLIYFSYDVKMKEKGDIPEGYSVSREKKERFSLILESASTNQTSMYLCASSLTGTYYEQYFGPGTRLTVT.

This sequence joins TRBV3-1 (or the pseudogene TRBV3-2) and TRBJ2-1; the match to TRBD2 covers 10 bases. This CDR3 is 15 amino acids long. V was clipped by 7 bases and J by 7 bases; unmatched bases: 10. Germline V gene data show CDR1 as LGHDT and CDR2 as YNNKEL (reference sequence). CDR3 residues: CASTLASGSSNEQFF. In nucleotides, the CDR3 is TGTGCCAGCACCCTAGCTAGCGGGAGTAGTAATGAGCAGTTCTTC.

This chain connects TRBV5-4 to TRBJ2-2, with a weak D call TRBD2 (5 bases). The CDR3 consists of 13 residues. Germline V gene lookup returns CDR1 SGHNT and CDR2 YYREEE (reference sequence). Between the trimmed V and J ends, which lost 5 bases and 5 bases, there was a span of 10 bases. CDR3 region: CASRARGTGELFF. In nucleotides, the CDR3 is TGTGCCAGCAGGGCCCGGGGAACCGGGGAGCTGTTTTTT.

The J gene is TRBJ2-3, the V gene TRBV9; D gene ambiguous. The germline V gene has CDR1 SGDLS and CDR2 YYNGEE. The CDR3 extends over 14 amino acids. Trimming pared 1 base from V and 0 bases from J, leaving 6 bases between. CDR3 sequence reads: CASSVYSSTDTQYF. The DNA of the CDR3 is TGTGCCAGCAGCGTATATTCCAGCACAGATACGCAGTATTTT.

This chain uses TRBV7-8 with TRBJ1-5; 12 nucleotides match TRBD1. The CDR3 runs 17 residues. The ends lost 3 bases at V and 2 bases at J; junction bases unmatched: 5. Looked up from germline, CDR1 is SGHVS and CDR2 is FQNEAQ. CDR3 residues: CASSLGQGAGGNQPQHF. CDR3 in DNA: TGTGCCAGCAGCTTGGGACAGGGGGCCGGAGGCAATCAGCCCCAGCATTTT.

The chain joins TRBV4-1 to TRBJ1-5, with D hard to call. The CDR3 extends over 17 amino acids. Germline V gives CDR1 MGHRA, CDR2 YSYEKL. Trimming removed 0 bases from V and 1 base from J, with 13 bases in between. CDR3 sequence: CASSQEVGQVSNQPQHF. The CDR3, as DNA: TGCGCCAGCAGCCAAGAAGTGGGCCAGGTAAGCAATCAGCCCCAGCATTTT.

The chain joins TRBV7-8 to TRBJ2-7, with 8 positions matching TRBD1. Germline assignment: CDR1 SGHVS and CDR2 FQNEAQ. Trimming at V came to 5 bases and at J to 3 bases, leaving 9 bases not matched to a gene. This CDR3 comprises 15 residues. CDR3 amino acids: CASSPAGQGNYEQYF. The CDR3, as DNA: TGTGCCAGCAGCCCCGCCGGACAGGGAAACTACGAGCAGTACTTC. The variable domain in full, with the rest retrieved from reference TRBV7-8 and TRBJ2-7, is GAGVSQSPRYKVAKRGQDVALRCDPISGHVSLFWYQQALGQGPEFLTYFQNEAQLDKSGLPSDRFFAERPEGSVSTLKIQRTQQEDSAVYLCASSPAGQGNYEQYFGPGTRLTVT.

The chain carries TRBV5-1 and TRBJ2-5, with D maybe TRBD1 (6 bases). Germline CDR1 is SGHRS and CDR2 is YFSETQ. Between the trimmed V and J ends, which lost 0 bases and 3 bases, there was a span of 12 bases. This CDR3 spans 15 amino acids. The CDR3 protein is CASSLGGGPEETQYF. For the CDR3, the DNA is TGCGCCAGCAGCTTGGGTGGGGGCCCGGAAGAGACCCAGTACTTC.

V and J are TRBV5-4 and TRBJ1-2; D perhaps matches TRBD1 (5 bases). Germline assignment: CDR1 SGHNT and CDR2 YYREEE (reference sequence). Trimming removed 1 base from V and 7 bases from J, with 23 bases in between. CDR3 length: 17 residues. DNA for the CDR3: TGTGCCAGCAGCTTGCCCGCGGGGGTGGGGTCCGTATCTGGCTACACCTTC. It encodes CASSLPAGVGSVSGYTF.

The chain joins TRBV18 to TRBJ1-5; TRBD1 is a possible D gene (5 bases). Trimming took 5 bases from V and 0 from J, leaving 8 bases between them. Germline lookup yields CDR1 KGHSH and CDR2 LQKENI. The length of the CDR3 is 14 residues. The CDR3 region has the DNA TGTGCCAGCTCAATGACAGATAGCAATCAGCCCCAGCATTTT. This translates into CASSMTDSNQPQHF.

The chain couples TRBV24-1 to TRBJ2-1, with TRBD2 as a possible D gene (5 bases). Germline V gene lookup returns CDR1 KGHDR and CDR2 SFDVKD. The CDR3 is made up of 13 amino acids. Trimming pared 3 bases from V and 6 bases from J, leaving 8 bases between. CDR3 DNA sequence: TGTGCCACCAGTGATCAACTAGTCAATGAGCAGTTCTTC. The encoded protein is CATSDQLVNEQFF.

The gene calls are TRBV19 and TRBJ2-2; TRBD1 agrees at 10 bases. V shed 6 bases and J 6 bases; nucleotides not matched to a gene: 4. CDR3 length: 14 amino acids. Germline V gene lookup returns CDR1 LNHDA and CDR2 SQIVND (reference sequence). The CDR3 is CASSGDRGAGELFF. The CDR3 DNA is TGTGCCAGTAGCGGGGACAGGGGCGCCGGGGAGCTGTTTTTT. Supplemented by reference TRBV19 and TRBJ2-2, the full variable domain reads DGGITQSPKYLFRKEGQNVTLSCEQNLNHDAMYWYRQDPGQGLRLIYYSQIVNDFQKGDIAEGYSVSREKKESFPLTVTSAQKNPTAFYLCASSGDRGAGELFFGEGSRLTVL.

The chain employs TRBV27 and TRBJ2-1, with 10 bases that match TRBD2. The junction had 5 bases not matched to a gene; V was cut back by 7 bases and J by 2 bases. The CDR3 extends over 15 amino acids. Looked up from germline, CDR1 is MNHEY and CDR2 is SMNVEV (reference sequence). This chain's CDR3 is CASKRAGGAYNEQFF. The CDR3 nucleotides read TGTGCCAGCAAACGAGCGGGAGGGGCCTACAATGAGCAGTTCTTC.

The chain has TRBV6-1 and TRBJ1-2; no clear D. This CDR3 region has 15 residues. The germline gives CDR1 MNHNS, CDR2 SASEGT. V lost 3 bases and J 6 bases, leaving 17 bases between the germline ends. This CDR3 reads CASSDLSGGRDGYTF. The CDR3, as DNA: TGTGCCAGCAGTGATTTATCAGGAGGGAGGGATGGCTACACCTTC.

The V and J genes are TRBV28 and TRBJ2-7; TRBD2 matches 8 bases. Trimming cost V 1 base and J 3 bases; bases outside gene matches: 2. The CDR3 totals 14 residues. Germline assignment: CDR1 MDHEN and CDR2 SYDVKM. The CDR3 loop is CASSLLSGSYEQYF. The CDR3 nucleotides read TGTGCCAGCAGTTTATTAAGCGGGAGCTACGAGCAGTACTTC.